The 2 T cell receptor beta chains presented below share a single source sample, sequenced in a study of regulatory T cells in long-lasting Graves disease. Regarding time point: persistent/refractory GD, antithyroid drugs over 5 years with positive TRAb. PBMCs were the source of the RNA used for TCR sequencing. CDR3-region Arm-PCR and iRepertoire HTBI primers produced the TCR beta libraries. Using its own MiXCR run on the multiplex PCR reads, TCRdb lists one record per CDR3 protein. This table holds some 420,000 distinct CDR3 sequences, roughly 23% found once. The material was peripheral blood mononuclear cells (PBMCs), obtained when the disease was refractory, from a patient treated with antithyroid drugs. Every receptor here comes from a female donor with Graves disease.

This clonotype was counted at least ten times. V and J are TRBV28 and TRBJ1-6; unclear D gene. With 5 bases removed from V and 9 bases from J, the gap between germline ends came to 14 bases. The CDR3 sequence is 14 residues long. The germline CDR1 and CDR2 sequences are MDHEN and SYDVKM. CDR3 bases: TGTGCCAGCAGTCCCGGGATAAGTCGTTCACCCCTCCACTTT. Translating it yields CASSPGISRSPLHF.

This clonotype was seen a handful of times. J is TRBJ2-5 and V is TRBV3-1; D uncertain. Between the trimmed V and J ends, which lost 0 bases and 5 bases, there was a span of 16 bases. Germline values: CDR1 LGHDT, CDR2 YNNKEL (reference sequence). The CDR3 spans 16 residues. The CDR3 nucleotides are TGTGCCAGCAGCCAAGATATGGATCCCCAACGGGAGACCCAGTACTTC. It encodes CASSQDMDPQRETQYF.